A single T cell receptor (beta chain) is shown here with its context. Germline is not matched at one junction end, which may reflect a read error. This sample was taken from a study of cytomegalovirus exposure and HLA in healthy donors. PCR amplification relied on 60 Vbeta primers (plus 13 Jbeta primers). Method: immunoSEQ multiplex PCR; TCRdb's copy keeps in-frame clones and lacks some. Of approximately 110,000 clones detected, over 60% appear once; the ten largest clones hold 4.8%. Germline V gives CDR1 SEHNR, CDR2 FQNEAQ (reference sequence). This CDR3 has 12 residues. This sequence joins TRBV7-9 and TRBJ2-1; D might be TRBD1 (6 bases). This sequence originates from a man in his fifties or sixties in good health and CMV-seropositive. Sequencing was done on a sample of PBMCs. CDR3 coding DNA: TGTTCCAGCAGACAGACAGGATATGAGCAGTTCTTC. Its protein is CSSRQTGYEQFF.